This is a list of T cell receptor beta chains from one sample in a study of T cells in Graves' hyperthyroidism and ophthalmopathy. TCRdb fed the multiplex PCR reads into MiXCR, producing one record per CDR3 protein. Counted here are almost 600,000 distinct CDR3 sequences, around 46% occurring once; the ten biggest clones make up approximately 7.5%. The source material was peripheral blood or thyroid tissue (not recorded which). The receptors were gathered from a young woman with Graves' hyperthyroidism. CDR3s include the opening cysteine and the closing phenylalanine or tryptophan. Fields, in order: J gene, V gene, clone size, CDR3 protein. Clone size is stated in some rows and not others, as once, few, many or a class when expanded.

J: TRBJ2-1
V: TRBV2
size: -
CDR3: CANTNLAGNEQFF

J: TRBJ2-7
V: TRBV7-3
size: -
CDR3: CASSLTPDRVDEQYF

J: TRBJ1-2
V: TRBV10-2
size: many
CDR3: CASRESGTQSGYTF

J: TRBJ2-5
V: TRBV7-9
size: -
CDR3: CASSRQGPRETQYF

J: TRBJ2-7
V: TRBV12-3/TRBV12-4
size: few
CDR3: CASSWWGQGVYGQYF

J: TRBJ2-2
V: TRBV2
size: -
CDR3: CASSDMGVTGELFF

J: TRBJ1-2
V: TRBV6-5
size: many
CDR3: CASSSGQAYGYTF

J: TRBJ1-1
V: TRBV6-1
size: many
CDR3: CASSEPTTVHLEAFF

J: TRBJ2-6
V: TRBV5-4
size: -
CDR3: CASSLRAGSHSGANVLTF

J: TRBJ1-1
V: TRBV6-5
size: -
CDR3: CASINRGLENTEAFF

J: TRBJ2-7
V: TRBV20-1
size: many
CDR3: CSAQWIYEQYF

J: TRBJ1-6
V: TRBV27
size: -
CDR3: CASTRDRGGSPLHF

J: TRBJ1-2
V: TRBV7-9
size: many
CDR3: CASSSNSGQGFYGYTF

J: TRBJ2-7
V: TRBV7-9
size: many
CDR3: CASSFVALEVSYEQYF

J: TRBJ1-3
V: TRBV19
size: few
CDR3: CASCGLRQIKNTIYF